These T cell receptor beta chains were read from a single sample in a study of shared clonotypes between healthy human individuals. TCRdb's copy holds only in-frame clones and misses some; the assay was immunoSEQ multiplex PCR. The data hold over 1.4 million clones, with about 96% observed a single time. The sample comprised naive CD4+ T cells sorted from blood. The source is a man aged 25-45 years in good health. Each CDR3 is given with its conserved first and last residue.

V	CDR3
TRBV7-8	CASSLERVLTSGSKYTGELFF
TRBV9	CASSGDLGGTYEQYF
TRBV7-9	CASSLAVGGADSNQPQHF
TRBV4-3	CASSHTFDTGTGGFYEQYF
TRBV10-3	CAISRQGPGKQDEQFF
TRBV6-1	CASSRGSGEGEQFF
TRBV11-2	CASSSPGQGTDTQYF
TRBV7-9	CASSSKTGNTEAFF
TRBV6-6	CASSYSAGKRDGYTF
TRBV19	CASSKDRFYEQYF
TRBV9	CASSPGEYGYTF
TRBV10-3	CAISEFGTKGEQYF
TRBV2	CASSEGIYTDTQYF
TRBV7-9	CASSFTGLAGGSLGETQYF
TRBV28	CASRPPGLADTGELFF
TRBV5-1	CASSLATGLYEQYF
TRBV5-1	CASSLLAGGEQFF
TRBV5-5	CASSLGSAGKYEQYF
TRBV7-9	CASSLSRVGKETQYF
TRBV7-9	CASSIGANTEAFF
TRBV28	CASSIGTGKGYTF
TRBV27	CASSLSRQVPYTF